A single sample is the source of the 7 T cell receptor beta chains below, sequenced in a study of cytomegalovirus exposure and HLA in healthy donors. The study ran its PCR with 60 Vbeta and 13 Jbeta primers. Clones were read by immunoSEQ multiplex PCR, and TCRdb kept only the in-frame ones, dropping some. This sample carries 180,000 or so clones, 75% to 90% of them seen once, and the ten largest clones take roughly 10%. Sequencing input: PBMCs. These receptors were taken from a man aged 18-30 years in good health and CMV-seropositive.

The gene calls are TRBV6-1 and TRBJ2-7, with D hard to call. The CDR3 is made up of 11 amino acids. Per the germline V gene, CDR1 is MNHNS and CDR2 is SASEGT. The V and J ends lost 6 bases and 5 bases respectively, with 8 bases between them. The CDR3 DNA is TGTGCCAGCAGCTACCGGGACGAGCAGTACTTC. This encodes CASSYRDEQYF.

This sequence joins TRBV7-8 and TRBJ1-4, with 11 positions matching TRBD1. V lost 5 bases and J lost 7; bases outside the gene matches: 6. CDR1 is SGHVS, CDR2 FQNEAQ, per germline. The CDR3 extends over 15 amino acids. In DNA, the CDR3 is TGTGCCAGCAGCAGGCCCGGGACAGGGGGTGAAAAACTGTTTTTT. Its translation: CASSRPGTGGEKLFF.

J is TRBJ2-1 and V is TRBV14; a weak D match, TRBD1 (6 bases). The germline V gene has CDR1 SGHDN and CDR2 FVKESK. CDR3 length: 13 amino acids. V lost 4 bases to trimming and J lost 13 bases, with 17 bases between them. CDR3 sequence: CASSLRRRDKQFF. Written as DNA, the CDR3 is TGTGCCAGCAGCCTGCGCCGTCGGGACAAACAGTTCTTC.

The chain joins TRBV27 to TRBJ2-7; D is uncertain. V was clipped by 2 bases and J by 0 bases, with 5 bases between them. This CDR3 has 13 amino acids. The germline gives CDR1 MNHEY, CDR2 SMNVEV (reference sequence). CDR3 protein: CASSLAASYEQYF. The CDR3 bases are TGTGCCAGCAGTTTAGCGGCCTCCTACGAGCAGTACTTC.

This sequence joins TRBV4-3 and TRBJ1-1, with 7 bases matching TRBD1. Germline V gene lookup returns CDR1 LGHNA and CDR2 YSLEER. CDR3 length equals 15 residues. V lost 0 bases to trimming and J lost 5 bases; unmatched junction nucleotides: 6. The CDR3 DNA reads as TGCGCCAGCAGCCAAGAAGGGGGCAAGAGGACTGAAGCTTTCTTT. Encoded protein: CASSQEGGKRTEAFF.

The rearrangement links TRBV21-1 to TRBJ1-1; the table names TRBD1, a call not compared with the DNA. TRBV21-1 is classified as a pseudogene. This CDR3 has 10 amino acids. CDR3: CATQLTEAFF. The CDR3 DNA is TGTGCCACCCAGTTAACTGAAGCTTTCTTT.

This clone was recorded only once. The rearrangement uses TRBV7-6 and TRBJ2-1; TRBD2 aligns across 10 bases. The germline CDR1 and CDR2 sequences are SGHVS and FNYEAQ. The CDR3 runs to 17 residues. Germline trimming cut 2 bases from V and 4 bases from J; bases unmatched to any gene: 8. The CDR3: CASSLKIETSGYNEQFF. Here the CDR3 DNA reads TGTGCCAGCAGCTTAAAGATCGAGACTAGCGGGTACAATGAGCAGTTCTTC.